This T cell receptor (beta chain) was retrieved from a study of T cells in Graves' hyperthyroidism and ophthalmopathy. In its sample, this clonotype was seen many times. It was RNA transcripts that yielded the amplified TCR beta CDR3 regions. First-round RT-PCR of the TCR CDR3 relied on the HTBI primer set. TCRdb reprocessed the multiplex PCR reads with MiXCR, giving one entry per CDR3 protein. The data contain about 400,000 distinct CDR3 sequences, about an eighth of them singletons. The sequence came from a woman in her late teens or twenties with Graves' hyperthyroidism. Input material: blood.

The CDR3 coding sequence is TGCGCCAGCAGTCCAGGGGGTACGACCCAGTACTTC. Translating gives CASSPGGTTQYF. The chain recombines TRBV10-1 with TRBJ2-5, with 7 bases matching TRBD1. This CDR3 is built from 12 residues. J was trimmed by 7 bases and V by 5 bases; bases with no gene match: 4. The germline V gene has CDR1 WNHNN and CDR2 SYGVQD (reference sequence).